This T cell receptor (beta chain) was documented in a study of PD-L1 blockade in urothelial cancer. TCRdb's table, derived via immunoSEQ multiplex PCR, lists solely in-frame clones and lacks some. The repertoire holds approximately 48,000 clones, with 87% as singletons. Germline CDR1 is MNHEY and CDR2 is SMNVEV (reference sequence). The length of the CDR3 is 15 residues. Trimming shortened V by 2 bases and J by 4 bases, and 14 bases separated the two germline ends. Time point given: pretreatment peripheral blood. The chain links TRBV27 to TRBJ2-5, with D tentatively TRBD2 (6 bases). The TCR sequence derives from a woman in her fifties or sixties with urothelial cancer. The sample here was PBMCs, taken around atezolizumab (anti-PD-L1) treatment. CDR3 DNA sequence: TGTGCCAGCAGTTTAGGAGGGTTGATAGGAGAGACCCAGTACTTC. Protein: CASSLGGLIGETQYF.